This TCR beta chain was identified during a study of blood T cell repertoires in COVID-19. Study overall: Samples of COVID-19 (acute and convalescent) were obtained from the United States, Italy and Spain. From T cells, B-cell-depleted T cells, or PBMCs came the material, which was cDNA or gDNA.

Per the original data handling: Reference gene primers were amplified, and this amplification served to estimate nucleated cell counts. Measured with immunoSEQ multiplex PCR; TCRdb has only the in-frame clones, and not every one. V and J calls and clone size are given by that table; D and trimming were obtained from the DNA. Of about 190,000 clones listed, 80% to 90% were seen once; the top ten hold under 3%. Germline V gene data show CDR1 as MNHNS and CDR2 as SASEGT. V lost 2 bases to trimming and J lost 1 base, with 10 bases between them. The CDR3 is made up of 15 amino acids. The TCR originated in a man in his forties or fifties with active or convalescent COVID-19. The chain uses TRBV6-1 and TRBJ2-3, with a tentative D call TRBD1 (6 bases). Sequencing used peripheral blood. In DNA, the CDR3 is TGTGCCAGCAGTGAACAGGGGATGGGCACAGATACGCAGTATTTT. It codes for CASSEQGMGTDTQYF.